Here is one T cell receptor (beta chain) with its context. In the study's own analysis: Researchers report that nucleated cell counts were estimated from reference gene primer amplification. Libraries were prepared by immunoSEQ multiplex PCR; TCRdb keeps only in-frame clonotypes and omits some of them. V and J calls and clone size are copied from that table; D and trimming were computed from the DNA. The sample includes approximately 200,000 clones, 80% to 90% seen only once; the top ten take roughly 2.6%. The source of the sample is a study of blood T cell repertoires in COVID-19. Trimming removed 2 bases from V and 0 bases from J, with 14 bases in between. The CDR3 has 16 residues. The germline gives CDR1 SNHLY, CDR2 FYNNEI.

Sequencing was performed on peripheral blood. The rearrangement uses TRBV2 and TRBJ2-7; perhaps TRBD1 as D (6 bases). This sequence was found in a man aged 45-65 years who had recovered from COVID-19. The CDR3 nucleotides read TGTGCCAGCAGTGAAAGCAGGACAGTCGGCTCCTACGAGCAGTACTTC. Protein: CASSESRTVGSYEQYF.